This T cell receptor beta chain is from a study of T cell responses to AZD1222 COVID-19 vaccine. Findings and limits, study-wide: Only five or six AZD1222 recipients were seropositive at baseline. There were vaccine-associated CD4 TCRs across spike, dominant at 160-218 and 743-854. Unmutated regions of variants are reportedly targeted by nearly half of spike-specific TCRs.

Assay: immunoSEQ multiplex PCR; the TCRdb copy retains only in-frame clones and omits some. The data contain around 140,000 clones, over 85% of them singletons. As regards this clone: Its antigen is undetermined.

CDR3 length equals 15 residues. Germline CDR1 is SGHRS and CDR2 is YFSETQ. The trim removed 7 bases at V and 0 bases at J, leaving 5 bases unmatched. The genes are TRBV5-1 and TRBJ1-3; TRBD1 aligns across 9 bases. The sequenced sample was peripheral blood, obtained on day 0 of AZD1222 vaccination. This receptor was obtained from an adult in good health. DNA of the CDR3: TGCGCCAGCGCCCGACAGGGGGACTCTGGAAACACCATATATTTT. This codes for CASARQGDSGNTIYF.